This T cell receptor beta chain is drawn from a study of blood T cell repertoires in COVID-19. Study information: PBMCs, B-cell-depleted T cells, or T cells were the source of the cDNA or gDNA that made up the material.

In the original analysis: Amplified reference gene primers provided the basis for estimating nucleated cell counts. Here immunoSEQ multiplex PCR was the method, and the copy in TCRdb shows in-frame clones only, minus some. That table is the source of V, J and clone size, and D and trimming were worked out from the DNA. The sample lists about 60,000 clones, about nine tenths occurring once. The J segment lost 4 bases and the V segment lost 3 bases, leaving 4 bases of the junction unmatched. Looked up from germline, CDR1 is SGHTA and CDR2 is FQGNSA. This CDR3 comprises 15 residues. Source material: peripheral blood. This receptor was obtained from a woman between 55 and 75 years old with active COVID-19. This chain uses TRBV7-2 with TRBJ2-2; 8 nucleotides align to TRBD1. CDR3 amino acids: CASSFNTGGTGELFF. DNA for the CDR3: TGTGCCAGCAGCTTTAACACAGGGGGCACCGGGGAGCTGTTTTTT. Full variable domain (rest looked up from reference TRBV7-2 and TRBJ2-2): GAGVSQSPSNKVTEKGKDVELRCDPISGHTALYWYRQSLGQGLEFLIYFQGNSAPDKSGLPSDRFSAERTGGSVSTLTIQRTQQEDSAVYLCASSFNTGGTGELFFGEGSRLTVL.